Each of the 19 T cell receptor beta chains below was sequenced from the same sample in a study of radiation and T cells in renal cell carcinoma. Sample time point: baseline pretreatment blood. Noted treatment: 15 Gy SBRT to primary tumor, nephrectomy 4 weeks later. Clones were read by immunoSEQ multiplex PCR, and TCRdb kept only the in-frame ones, dropping some. The sample lists 150,000 or so clones; roughly 84% were seen once. This specimen was blood, taken from a patient whose treatment included radiotherapy and nephrectomy. These receptors came from a woman aged 45 to 65 with renal cell carcinoma.

The V call is TRBV6-5, the J call TRBJ1-2, with TRBD1 matching over 7 bases. Germline assignment: CDR1 MNHEY and CDR2 SVGAGI. J was trimmed by 4 bases and V by 2 bases; bases with no gene match: 1. The CDR3 sequence is 13 residues long. CDR3 bases: TGTGCCAGCAGTTACGGGGACAGCTATGGCTACACCTTC. Amino acids: CASSYGDSYGYTF.

In nucleotides, the CDR3 is TGTGCCAGTAGTCGGACAGGGCTATCCGACTACGAGCAGTACTTC. It specifies CASSRTGLSDYEQYF. This chain links TRBV19 with TRBJ2-7, with 8 nucleotides matching TRBD1. The germline gives CDR1 LNHDA, CDR2 SQIVND (reference sequence). The CDR3 covers 15 residues. Trimming removed 5 bases from V and 3 bases from J; junction bases left unmatched: 9.

The chain employs TRBV9 and TRBJ2-5; 7 bases match TRBD2. V trimming: 2 bases; J trimming: 5 bases; junction bases outside the gene matches: 3. Germline CDR1 reads SGDLS; CDR2 reads YYNGEE. CDR3 size: 13 residues. The DNA of the CDR3 is TGTGCCAGCAGCGTGGGGGAGGGGGAGACCCAGTACTTC. Its translation: CASSVGEGETQYF.

V and J are TRBV11-2 and TRBJ1-4; D is unclear. CDR3 length: 15 residues. Germline assignment: CDR1 SGHAT and CDR2 FQNNGV. With 1 base removed from V and 0 bases from J, the gap between germline ends came to 6 bases. As DNA, the CDR3 is TGTGCCAGCAGCTTAGCTTGGGCAACTAATGAAAAACTGTTTTTT. Residues: CASSLAWATNEKLFF.

The V and J genes are TRBV7-8 and TRBJ2-2; D not resolved. With 5 bases removed from V and 4 bases from J, the gap between germline ends came to 8 bases. The germline CDR1 and CDR2 sequences are SGHVS and FQNEAQ. This CDR3 is 13 amino acids long. CDR3: CASSPRATGELFF. The CDR3 coding sequence is TGTGCCAGCAGCCCCCGTGCCACCGGGGAGCTGTTTTTT.

V and J are TRBV4-1 and TRBJ1-4; no firm D call. Trimming pared 7 bases from V and 2 bases from J, leaving 17 bases between. Germline-derived CDR1 and CDR2 are MGHRA and YSYEKL. The CDR3 extends over 16 amino acids. The CDR3 sequence is CASTEVSAITNEKLFF. The CDR3 coding sequence is TGCGCCAGCACAGAGGTTTCGGCAATCACTAATGAAAAACTGTTTTTT.

The chain has TRBV7-3 and TRBJ2-6, with 9 nucleotides matching TRBD2. Trimming cost V 5 bases and J 3 bases; bases outside gene matches: 5. The CDR3 sequence is 16 residues long. Germline CDR1 and CDR2: SGHTA and FQGTGA. In nucleotides, the CDR3 is TGTGCCAGCAGCAAGGGACTAGCTGGTGGGGCCAACGTCCTGACTTTC. Amino acids: CASSKGLAGGANVLTF.

V gene TRBV11-2 combines with J gene TRBJ2-3; D unresolved. The length of the CDR3 is 13 residues. With 5 bases removed from V and 6 bases from J, the gap between germline ends came to 12 bases. The germline V gene has CDR1 SGHAT and CDR2 FQNNGV. The DNA for the CDR3 is TGTGCCAGCAGCGTGGACGTCGCTGATACGCAGTATTTT. It codes for CASSVDVADTQYF.

This clone showed up just once. The chain links TRBV15 to TRBJ1-2, with a weak D call TRBD1 (6 bases). Germline-derived CDR1 and CDR2 are LNHNV and YYDKDF (reference sequence). V lost 0 bases, J lost 2 bases, and 10 bases lay in between. CDR3 length: 15 residues. The CDR3 coding sequence is TGTGCCACCAGCAGAGAAGGAGGGGGGAACTATGGCTACACCTTC. Translating gives CATSREGGGNYGYTF.

The CDR3 coding sequence is TGTGCCAGCAGTATCCGGGACGGTAACAATGAGCAGTTCTTC. Amino acid sequence: CASSIRDGNNEQFF. The chain couples TRBV2 to TRBJ2-1; D tentatively reads TRBD1 or TRBD2 (5 bases each). The CDR3 is 14 amino acids. Trimming stripped 5 bases from V and 5 bases from J, with 13 bases between. From germline, CDR1 is SNHLY and CDR2 FYNNEI.

CDR3: CASSEPGTQETQYF. CDR3 DNA: TGTGCCAGCAGTGAGCCAGGGACCCAAGAGACCCAGTACTTC. The rearrangement uses TRBV25-1 and TRBJ2-5; either TRBD1 or TRBD2 may supply D (5 bases each). The CDR3 runs to 14 residues. CDR1 MGHDK and CDR2 SYGVNS come from the germline V gene. With 3 bases removed from V and 1 base from J, the gap between germline ends came to 9 bases.

The chain carries TRBV19 and TRBJ1-1; a weak D match, TRBD1 (6 bases). CDR3 length equals 14 residues. V was pared by 7 bases and J by 0 bases, with 12 bases between. CDR1 is LNHDA, CDR2 SQIVND, per germline (reference sequence). In DNA, the CDR3 is TGTGCCAGTACCTCCCGGACAGTGAACACTGAAGCTTTCTTT. Its protein product is CASTSRTVNTEAFF.

The chain combines TRBV19 with TRBJ2-3, with unresolved D. The CDR3 sequence is 14 residues long. With 7 bases removed from V and 0 bases from J, the gap between germline ends came to 11 bases. Germline values: CDR1 LNHDA, CDR2 SQIVND (reference sequence). In DNA, the CDR3 is TGTGCCAGTAAGAACTTAATTAGCACAGATACGCAGTATTTT. This sequence encodes CASKNLISTDTQYF. The full variable domain, with the rest looked up from reference TRBV19 and TRBJ2-3, is DGGITQSPKYLFRKEGQNVTLSCEQNLNHDAMYWYRQDPGQGLRLIYYSQIVNDFQKGDIAEGYSVSREKKESFPLTVTSAQKNPTAFYLCASKNLISTDTQYFGPGTRLTVL.

Here the CDR3 reads CASSLGVTQDTQYF. The DNA for the CDR3 is TGTGCCAGCAGCTTAGGTGTCACCCAGGATACGCAGTATTTT. The V gene is TRBV7-6, the J gene TRBJ2-3; D gene unclear. This CDR3 has 14 amino acids. Germline loops: CDR1 SGHVS, CDR2 FNYEAQ. V was cut by 1 base and J by 6 bases, with 11 bases left in between.

This chain links TRBV4-1 with TRBJ2-5; TRBD1 matches at 8 bases. The V segment lost 3 bases and the J segment 5 bases; nucleotides outside the gene matches: 8. The V gene's germline CDR1 is MGHRA and CDR2 YSYEKL. This CDR3 contains 15 residues. In DNA, the CDR3 is TGCGCCAGCAGCCATCCGGACAGGGTTTGGGAGACCCAGTACTTC. Protein sequence: CASSHPDRVWETQYF.

This clone was seen once. The same CDR3 is also encoded by other DNA sequences in this sample. The rearrangement joins TRBV4-3 to TRBJ2-3, with TRBD1 matching over 8 bases. There are 15 residues in the CDR3. V gave up 0 bases and J gave up 3 bases; unmatched junction bases: 2. Germline CDR1 reads LGHNA; CDR2 reads YSLEER. CDR3 protein: CASSQDRQGTDTQYF. Here the CDR3 DNA reads TGCGCCAGCAGCCAAGATAGACAGGGGACAGATACGCAGTATTTT.

This rearrangement joins TRBV11-1 to TRBJ1-1; the match to TRBD1 covers 9 bases. Germline V gives CDR1 SGHAT, CDR2 FQDESV (reference sequence). The junction had 10 bases not matched to a gene; V was cut back by 7 bases and J by 1 base. This CDR3 has 16 amino acids. The CDR3, as DNA: TGTGCCAGCAATCCCCGGGACAGGGAAACGAACACTGAAGCTTTCTTT. Translating it yields CASNPRDRETNTEAFF.

V is TRBV19 and J is TRBJ1-1; TRBD1 is a possible D gene (6 bases). Germline assignment: CDR1 LNHDA and CDR2 SQIVND (reference sequence). The CDR3 sequence is 14 residues long. Trimming shortened V by 11 bases and J by 0 bases, and 16 bases separated the two germline ends. CDR3 amino acids: CACSWDTLNTEAFF. CDR3 in DNA: TGTGCCTGTTCATGGGACACCTTGAACACTGAAGCTTTCTTT.

As DNA, the CDR3 is TGTGCCAGCAGCTCCCGTCAGGGCAACTATGGCTACACCTTC. As protein: CASSSRQGNYGYTF. The V gene is TRBV11-2, the J gene TRBJ1-2; D perhaps matches TRBD1 (5 bases). CDR3 length: 14 amino acids. V dropped 4 bases and J dropped 2 bases, with 11 bases sitting between them. Germline CDR1 SGHAT, CDR2 FQNNGV.